These 30 T cell receptor beta chains originate from one sample sequenced in a study of cytomegalovirus exposure and HLA in healthy donors. The PCR ran on 60 Vbeta and 13 Jbeta primers. This table comes from immunoSEQ multiplex PCR, and its TCRdb copy is limited to in-frame clones, with some not included. The profile covers roughly 120,000 clones, with 79% appearing a single time and about 4.5% taken by the ten largest. Sample: PBMCs. These receptors all stem from a man aged 25-45 years in good health and CMV-seropositive.

The chain uses TRBV7-8 and TRBJ1-1, with D maybe TRBD1 (6 bases). V lost 0 bases, J lost 0 bases, and 11 bases lay in between. This CDR3 is 16 amino acids long. In germline, CDR1 is SGHVS, CDR2 FQNEAQ. CDR3 sequence reads: CASSLAPGTMNTEAFF. The CDR3 region has the DNA TGTGCCAGCAGCTTAGCCCCGGGGACAATGAACACTGAAGCTTTCTTT.

This clone was detected only a few times. The gene calls are TRBV28 and TRBJ2-1; 8 bases are a match to TRBD1. Germline values: CDR1 MDHEN, CDR2 SYDVKM. This CDR3 contains 16 residues. With V trimmed by 4 bases and J by 0 bases, 5 bases remained unmatched. The CDR3 region has the DNA TGTGCCAGCAGTTACAGGGGGTCTCGCTCCTACAATGAGCAGTTCTTC. It yields the protein CASSYRGSRSYNEQFF.

This clone was recorded a few times. The chain is built from TRBV9 and TRBJ2-2; 7 bases map to TRBD2. CDR1 is SGDLS, CDR2 YYNGEE, per germline. This CDR3 contains 16 residues. V trimming: 0 bases; J trimming: 3 bases; junction bases outside the gene matches: 5. CDR3 nucleotides: TGTGCCAGCAGCGTAGGCGGGGGTAGTTACACCGGGGAGCTGTTTTTT. It encodes CASSVGGGSYTGELFF. The complete variable domain, with remaining parts taken from reference TRBV9 and TRBJ2-2, reads DSGVTQTPKHLITATGQRVTLRCSPRSGDLSVYWYQQSLDQGLQFLIQYYNGEERAKGNILERFSAQQFPDLHSELNLSSLELGDSALYFCASSVGGGSYTGELFFGEGSRLTVL.

Details on this clone: The junction departs from the called germline gene at one end, perhaps through a read error. V gene TRBV28 combines with J gene TRBJ2-4; D may be TRBD2 (6 bases). CDR1 and CDR2 from the germline V gene are MDHEN and SYDVKM. This CDR3 contains 17 residues. CDR3 bases: TGTGCCAGCAGCTCTTCTGTCTGGTCGGGGGAGAGGAACAGTCAGTACTTC. This gives the protein CASSSSVWSGERNSQYF.

V gene TRBV2 combines with J gene TRBJ1-2; D is ambiguous. Germline CDR1 SNHLY, CDR2 FYNNEI. Trimming left V 4 bases short and J 4 bases short, with 16 bases between. The CDR3 covers 15 residues. The DNA of the CDR3 is TGTGCCAGCAGTGCTGGGTTCGAGGTATTCTATGGCTACACCTTC. It translates to CASSAGFEVFYGYTF.

The V call is TRBV6-6, the J call TRBJ2-7; D gene ambiguous. The CDR3 totals 14 residues. Deletions cut 2 bases from V and 2 bases from J, with 10 bases between. Germline V gives CDR1 MNHNY, CDR2 SVGAGI (reference sequence). CDR3 sequence reads: CASSYATFPYEQYF. In DNA, the CDR3 is TGTGCCAGCAGTTACGCGACTTTTCCCTACGAGCAGTACTTC.

The V and J genes are TRBV7-8 and TRBJ1-6; D perhaps matches TRBD1 (5 bases). The CDR3 consists of 15 residues. In germline, CDR1 is SGHVS, CDR2 FQNEAQ. Trimming stripped 1 base from V and 3 bases from J, with 7 bases between. CDR3 residues: CASSLGQSYNSPLHF. The CDR3 DNA is TGTGCCAGCAGCTTAGGACAGAGCTATAATTCACCCCTCCACTTT.

This sequence joins TRBV4-3 and TRBJ1-1; D is perhaps TRBD1 (5 bases). The V and J ends lost 2 bases and 7 bases respectively, with 11 bases between them. The CDR3 has 13 amino acids. The germline CDR1 and CDR2 sequences are LGHNA and YSLEER. CDR3 in amino acids: CASSQTTDREAFF. For the CDR3, the DNA is TGCGCCAGCAGCCAAACGACAGACCGTGAAGCTTTCTTT.

The chain carries TRBV6-6 and TRBJ1-3, with TRBD1 as a possible D gene (5 bases). The CDR3 length is 15 residues. CDR1 is MNHNY, CDR2 SVGAGI, per germline (reference sequence). V lost 6 bases to trimming and J lost 0 bases, with 12 bases between them. The CDR3: CASSLTGASGNTIYF. The CDR3 DNA is TGTGCCAGCAGCCTTACTGGGGCCTCTGGAAACACCATATATTTT.

Only one count was recorded for this clone. The gene calls are TRBV6-1 and TRBJ1-2, with a weak D call TRBD1 (6 bases). The length of the CDR3 is 16 residues. Germline CDR1 is MNHNS and CDR2 is SASEGT. Trimming shortened V by 1 base and J by 3 bases, and 15 bases separated the two germline ends. Here the CDR3 reads CASSEGLGGAYYGYTF. The CDR3 DNA reads as TGTGCCAGCAGTGAAGGCCTGGGGGGGGCCTACTATGGCTACACCTTC.

V gene TRBV5-4 combines with J gene TRBJ2-3; 13 positions match TRBD2. In germline, CDR1 is SGHNT, CDR2 YYREEE (reference sequence). The CDR3 length is 19 residues. The V gene end was trimmed by 4 bases and the J gene end by 0 bases; junction bases not matched to a gene: 11. The CDR3 sequence: CASSEAGTSGAPSTDTQYF. The CDR3 nucleotides read TGTGCCAGCAGCGAGGCCGGGACTAGCGGGGCCCCTAGCACAGATACGCAGTATTTT.

The genes are TRBV18 and TRBJ2-5; 9 bases map to TRBD1. Germline V gene sequence: CDR1 KGHSH, CDR2 LQKENI. This CDR3 spans 15 amino acids. V lost 2 bases, J lost 4 bases, and 5 bases stayed unmatched. The CDR3 is CASSPVLDRGETQYF. The CDR3 DNA sequence: TGTGCCAGCTCACCAGTTCTGGACAGGGGAGAGACCCAGTACTTC.

This clone was detected only once. The genes are TRBV11-3 and TRBJ2-7; 10 bases fit TRBD1. V lost 3 bases, J lost 3 bases, and 8 bases stayed unmatched. The germline CDR1 and CDR2 sequences are SGHNT and YENEEA. This CDR3 has 16 residues. The CDR3 coding sequence is TGTGCCAGCAGCTTTACGACAGGGGGCCCCCTCTACGAGCAGTACTTC. Translating it yields CASSFTTGGPLYEQYF.

The chain couples TRBV2 to TRBJ1-4; the match to TRBD1 covers 7 bases. This CDR3 region has 16 residues. Germline V gives CDR1 SNHLY, CDR2 FYNNEI. Trimming cost V 8 bases and J 0 bases; bases outside gene matches: 9. The DNA of the CDR3 is TGTGCCAGCGGAAGACAGGGAACTACAACTAATGAAAAACTGTTTTTT. It specifies CASGRQGTTTNEKLFF.

The V and J genes are TRBV27 and TRBJ2-5, with D perhaps TRBD2 (5 bases). V lost 0 bases to trimming and J lost 5 bases, with 25 bases between them. Looked up from germline, CDR1 is MNHEY and CDR2 is SMNVEV (reference sequence). CDR3 length equals 19 residues. CDR3 in amino acids: CASSLSPNVPGSHSETQYF. CDR3 in DNA: TGTGCCAGCAGTTTATCCCCGAACGTTCCGGGATCGCATTCGGAGACCCAGTACTTC.

This clone was observed a few times. V usage is TRBV6-4 and J usage is TRBJ2-2; TRBD1 is a possible D gene (6 bases). This CDR3 has 15 residues. The V end was cut by 2 bases, the J end by 3 bases, with 10 bases between. Per the germline V gene, CDR1 is MRHNA and CDR2 is SNTAGT. The CDR3 DNA follows: TGTGCCAGCAGTGACGCAGGGGCACACACCGGGGAGCTGTTTTTT. It codes for CASSDAGAHTGELFF.

The V call is TRBV2, the J call TRBJ1-5; D gene unclear. The V and J ends lost 3 bases and 0 bases respectively, with 6 bases between them. Germline V gives CDR1 SNHLY, CDR2 FYNNEI. CDR3 length: 14 residues. This CDR3 reads CASSDFVSNQPQHF. Here the CDR3 DNA reads TGTGCCAGCAGTGATTTCGTTAGCAATCAGCCCCAGCATTTT.

The rearrangement uses TRBV2 and TRBJ1-4; D may be TRBD1 (6 bases). The germline V gene encodes CDR1 SNHLY and CDR2 FYNNEI. Trimming removed 5 bases at V and 0 bases at J, with 13 bases between. CDR3 length: 16 residues. CDR3 sequence reads: CASSHTGTSTNEKLFF. The DNA of the CDR3 is TGTGCCAGCAGTCATACAGGGACCTCAACTAATGAAAAACTGTTTTTT.

The J gene is TRBJ1-5, the V gene TRBV4-3; tentatively, D is TRBD1 (6 bases). The CDR3 has 15 residues. Germline-derived CDR1 and CDR2 are LGHNA and YSLEER. With 4 bases removed from V and 6 bases from J, the gap between germline ends came to 16 bases. The CDR3: CASSPSQGGIQPQHF. CDR3 bases: TGCGCCAGCAGCCCATCACAGGGTGGGATTCAGCCCCAGCATTTT.

The gene calls are TRBV4-3 and TRBJ2-1; 9 bases map to TRBD1. The trim removed 4 bases at V and 7 bases at J, leaving 17 bases unmatched. The CDR3 is made up of 18 amino acids. CDR1 is LGHNA and CDR2 is YSLEER in the germline V gene. The CDR3 sequence: CASSRSTSVGTGRNEQFF. In nucleotides, the CDR3 is TGCGCCAGCAGCCGCAGTACTTCTGTGGGGACAGGGCGAAATGAGCAGTTCTTC.

The gene calls are TRBV5-4 and TRBJ1-6; possibly TRBD1 for D (5 bases). The V end was cut by 5 bases, the J end by 4 bases, with 16 bases between. This CDR3 comprises 16 residues. The germline V gene encodes CDR1 SGHNT and CDR2 YYREEE (reference sequence). In nucleotides, the CDR3 is TGTGCCAGCAGGAGACTCGCGAAGGGGTATAATTCACCCCTCCACTTT. Encoded protein: CASRRLAKGYNSPLHF.

This chain uses TRBV7-2 with TRBJ1-5; D is perhaps TRBD1 (5 bases). The germline V gene encodes CDR1 SGHTA and CDR2 FQGNSA. This CDR3 region has 13 residues. Trimming removed 1 base at V and 7 bases at J, with 8 bases between. The CDR3 loop is CASSLGAGQPQHF. CDR3 nucleotides: TGTGCCAGCAGCTTAGGGGCAGGGCAGCCCCAGCATTTT. Full variable domain (missing parts from reference TRBV7-2 and TRBJ1-5): GAGVSQSPSNKVTEKGKDVELRCDPISGHTALYWYRQSLGQGLEFLIYFQGNSAPDKSGLPSDRFSAERTGGSVSTLTIQRTQQEDSAVYLCASSLGAGQPQHFGDGTRLSIL.

The chain recombines TRBV11-1 with TRBJ1-6; D remains ambiguous. This CDR3 comprises 15 residues. Trimming took 4 bases from V and 2 from J, leaving 9 bases between them. Germline V gene lookup returns CDR1 SGHAT and CDR2 FQDESV (reference sequence). DNA of the CDR3: TGTGCCAGCAGCTGGGCGGAGGCCTATAATTCACCCCTCCACTTT. Translating gives CASSWAEAYNSPLHF.

This chain links TRBV5-6 with TRBJ1-1, with TRBD1 as a possible D gene (5 bases). Germline values: CDR1 SGHDT, CDR2 YYEEEE. The V end was cut by 2 bases, the J end by 0 bases, with 17 bases between. This CDR3 spans 17 amino acids. CDR3 protein: CASSFLLGRGLNTEAFF. Here the CDR3 DNA reads TGTGCCAGCAGCTTTTTATTGGGAAGGGGCTTGAACACTGAAGCTTTCTTT. The full variable domain, completed using reference TRBV5-6 and TRBJ1-1, is DAGVTQSPTHLIKTRGQQVTLRCSPKSGHDTVSWYQQALGQGPQFIFQYYEEEERQRGNFPDRFSGHQFPNYSSELNVNALLLGDSALYLCASSFLLGRGLNTEAFFGQGTRLTVV.

V gene TRBV6-5 combines with J gene TRBJ1-6, with D possibly being TRBD1 (5 bases). Germline V gives CDR1 MNHEY, CDR2 SVGAGI. This CDR3 spans 15 amino acids. The V gene lost 2 bases and the J gene lost 7 bases, with 12 bases spanning the gap. Written as DNA, the CDR3 is TGTGCCAGCAGTTACGGGTCAGGGAGGAATTCACCCCTCCACTTT. Residues: CASSYGSGRNSPLHF.

The chain combines TRBV21-1 with TRBJ1-5; the table's D call, TRBD1, has no DNA check behind it. TRBV21-1 is tagged as a pseudogene. The CDR3 is made up of 16 amino acids. CDR3 loop: CASSRNRAPSNQPQHF. The CDR3 region has the DNA TGTGCCAGCAGCCGTAACAGGGCCCCTAGCAATCAGCCCCAGCATTTT.

This chain links TRBV4-1 with TRBJ2-7; TRBD2 agrees at 8 bases. V was clipped by 6 bases and J by 2 bases; unmatched bases: 15. This CDR3 region has 17 residues. Per germline, CDR1 MGHRA and CDR2 YSYEKL. Written as DNA, the CDR3 is TGCGCCAGCAGGGGGTGGCAGCGGGGGACCCGAACCTACGAGCAGTACTTC. Translated, it gives CASRGWQRGTRTYEQYF.

The V gene is TRBV28, the J gene TRBJ2-7, with 8 bases identical to TRBD2. The CDR3 loop spans 14 amino acids. CDR1 and CDR2 from the germline V gene are MDHEN and SYDVKM. J gave up 9 bases and V 9 bases, and 16 bases lay outside the gene matches. In nucleotides, the CDR3 is TGTGCCAGTTCTACTAGCGGTTCCTTAGGGGGGCAGTACTTC. This sequence encodes CASSTSGSLGGQYF.

CDR3 sequence reads: CAIRRQEGSYNSPLHF. In nucleotides, the CDR3 is TGTGCCATCAGGAGACAGGAAGGCTCCTATAATTCACCCCTCCACTTT. The chain joins TRBV10-3 to TRBJ1-6, with D possibly TRBD1 on 6 matching bases. This CDR3 has 16 amino acids. The germline V gene has CDR1 ENHRY and CDR2 SYGVKD. The germline V and J ends were trimmed by 6 bases and 0 bases, with 12 bases remaining between them.

J is TRBJ2-1 and V is TRBV4-3, with TRBD1 identical over 8 bases. The CDR3 sequence is 14 residues long. CDR1 is LGHNA and CDR2 is YSLEER in the germline V gene. Trimming cost V 3 bases and J 7 bases; bases outside gene matches: 5. The CDR3 sequence: CASSHQGARNEQFF. The CDR3 DNA sequence: TGCGCCAGCAGCCACCAGGGGGCAAGGAATGAGCAGTTCTTC.